Listed below are T cell receptor beta chains from one sample, sequenced in a study of identical twins. TCRdb used MiXCR to reprocess the 5' RACE reads, holding one entry per CDR3 protein. The sample records approximately 350,000 distinct CDR3 sequences, around an eighth being singletons. This sample also appeared in a second study, on yellow fever vaccine responses in identical twins.

Sequencing was performed on CD8+ T cells sorted from blood. The receptor set was obtained from a woman aged 18-30 years in good health. Each CDR3 is given with its conserved first and last residue. Each record gives: V gene, D gene, clone size, CDR3 length, J gene, CDR3 protein, CDR3 DNA. A D gene is named only where the DNA matches it firmly. Clone size is shown for a subset of rows, as once, few, many or a class of expanded clone.

V: TRBV28
D: -
size: -
length: 14
J: TRBJ2-7
CDR3: CASSLTGVDYEQYF
DNA: TGTGCCAGCAGTTTAACGGGAGTAGACTACGAGCAGTACTTC

V: TRBV12-3/TRBV12-4
D: TRBD1
size: few
length: 17
J: TRBJ2-4
CDR3: CASSYPGQGLAKNIQYF
DNA: TGTGCCAGCAGTTACCCGGGACAGGGCCTAGCCAAAAACATTCAGTACTTC

V: TRBV2
D: -
size: few
length: 15
J: TRBJ2-1
CDR3: CASSEVQIAYNEQFF
DNA: TGTGCCAGCAGTGAGGTCCAAATAGCCTACAATGAGCAGTTCTTC

V: TRBV10-3
D: TRBD2
size: -
length: 16
J: TRBJ2-5
CDR3: CAISESTSGAPETQYF
DNA: TGTGCCATCAGTGAGTCGACTAGCGGAGCCCCGGAGACCCAGTACTTC

V: TRBV20-1
D: -
size: -
length: 15
J: TRBJ1-1
CDR3: CSARDPGSLDTEAFF
DNA: TGCAGTGCTAGGGACCCGGGTTCACTCGACACTGAAGCTTTCTTT

V: TRBV6-1
D: TRBD2
size: few
length: 13
J: TRBJ2-1
CDR3: CASSQAGLGQQFF
DNA: TGTGCCAGCAGTCAAGCGGGGCTAGGCCAGCAGTTCTTC

V: TRBV20-1
D: -
size: -
length: 11
J: TRBJ2-7
CDR3: CSAARSYEQYF
DNA: TGCAGTGCTGCAAGGAGTTACGAGCAGTACTTC

V: TRBV6-4
D: -
size: many
length: 15
J: TRBJ1-1
CDR3: CASSEDGVGNTEAFF
DNA: TGTGCCAGCAGTGAAGATGGGGTGGGGAACACTGAAGCTTTCTTT

V: TRBV27
D: -
size: -
length: 16
J: TRBJ2-7
CDR3: CASSVQGRHYVYEQYF
DNA: TGTGCCAGCAGTGTACAGGGGAGGCATTACGTCTACGAGCAGTACTTC

V: TRBV28
D: -
size: -
length: 17
J: TRBJ2-6
CDR3: CASSSLWGDSGANVLTF
DNA: TGTGCCAGCAGTTCGCTCTGGGGGGACTCTGGGGCCAACGTCCTGACTTTC

V: TRBV21-1
D: -
size: -
length: 17
J: TRBJ1-6
CDR3: CALAGQGAFRGNSPLHF
DNA: TGTGCCCTGGCCGGACAGGGGGCTTTTAGGGGCAATTCACCCCTCCACTTT

V: TRBV15
D: TRBD2
size: -
length: 17
J: TRBJ2-1
CDR3: CATSRAASGGYYNEQFF
DNA: TGTGCCACCAGCAGAGCGGCTAGCGGAGGTTACTACAATGAGCAGTTCTTC

V: TRBV27
D: -
size: -
length: 17
J: TRBJ2-6
CDR3: CASSPSSWGLGANVLTF
DNA: TGTGCCAGCAGTCCCTCGTCGTGGGGGCTAGGGGCCAACGTCCTGACTTTC

V: TRBV15
D: TRBD2
size: few
length: 16
J: TRBJ2-2
CDR3: CATSSRTSVNTGELFF
DNA: TGTGCCACCAGCAGTCGGACTAGCGTGAACACCGGGGAGCTGTTTTTT

V: TRBV20-1
D: -
size: -
length: 14
J: TRBJ1-1
CDR3: CSARTWWVNTEAFF
DNA: TGCAGTGCGCGGACATGGTGGGTGAACACTGAAGCTTTCTTT

V: TRBV11-1
D: TRBD2
size: -
length: 15
J: TRBJ2-3
CDR3: CASSKSGGVTDTQYF
DNA: TGTGCCAGCAGCAAGAGCGGGGGAGTCACAGATACGCAGTATTTT

V: TRBV5-1
D: -
size: many
length: 15
J: TRBJ2-1
CDR3: CASSRFLGFYNEQFF
DNA: TGCGCCAGCAGCCGTTTTTTGGGGTTCTACAATGAGCAGTTCTTC

V: TRBV2
D: TRBD2
size: -
length: 14
J: TRBJ2-7
CDR3: CASLGGLAVYEQYF
DNA: TGTGCCAGCCTTGGGGGACTAGCGGTGTACGAGCAGTACTTC

V: TRBV29-1
D: -
size: -
length: 15
J: TRBJ2-2
CDR3: CSVLTQGGRTGELFF
DNA: TGCAGCGTTTTGACTCAGGGAGGACGGACCGGGGAGCTGTTTTTT

V: TRBV20-1
D: -
size: -
length: 15
J: TRBJ2-3
CDR3: CSAPQGGPKADTQYF
DNA: TGCAGTGCTCCCCAAGGGGGGCCAAAGGCAGATACGCAGTATTTT

V: TRBV28
D: -
size: few
length: 13
J: TRBJ1-1
CDR3: CATQASRGTEAFF
DNA: TGTGCCACCCAAGCGTCCCGGGGCACTGAAGCTTTCTTT

V: TRBV3-1
D: TRBD2
size: -
length: 18
J: TRBJ2-7
CDR3: CASSQEATSGSLSYEQYF
DNA: TGTGCCAGCAGCCAAGAAGCGACTAGCGGGAGCCTCTCCTACGAGCAGTACTTC

V: TRBV5-1
D: -
size: many
length: 14
J: TRBJ2-2
CDR3: CASTQGLNTGELFF
DNA: TGCGCCAGCACCCAGGGTTTGAACACCGGGGAGCTGTTTTTT

V: TRBV28
D: -
size: -
length: 13
J: TRBJ2-7
CDR3: CASKGLSAYEQYF
DNA: TGTGCCAGCAAGGGACTCTCAGCCTACGAGCAGTACTTC

V: TRBV7-6
D: TRBD1
size: -
length: 16
J: TRBJ2-1
CDR3: CASSLSLGQSINEQFF
DNA: TGTGCCAGCAGCCTCAGCTTGGGACAGTCTATCAATGAGCAGTTCTTC

V: TRBV6-5
D: -
size: -
length: 13
J: TRBJ2-2
CDR3: CASSYGGSGELFF
DNA: TGTGCCAGCAGTTATGGAGGGTCCGGGGAGCTGTTTTTT

V: TRBV7-8
D: -
size: many
length: 15
J: TRBJ2-1
CDR3: CASSDRQSSYNEQFF
DNA: TGTGCCAGCAGCGACAGACAGAGCTCCTACAATGAGCAGTTCTTC

V: TRBV3-1
D: -
size: -
length: 15
J: TRBJ2-5
CDR3: CASSQDPAVQETQYF
DNA: TGTGCCAGCAGCCAAGATCCAGCGGTTCAAGAGACCCAGTACTTC

V: TRBV3-1
D: -
size: -
length: 16
J: TRBJ2-5
CDR3: CASSQSRVDGQETQYF
DNA: TGTGCCAGCAGCCAGTCGCGGGTTGATGGGCAAGAGACCCAGTACTTC

V: TRBV2
D: TRBD1
size: few
length: 16
J: TRBJ2-3
CDR3: CASSELGTDNTDTQYF
DNA: TGTGCCAGCAGTGAGTTGGGGACAGACAACACAGATACGCAGTATTTT

V: TRBV28
D: TRBD2
size: -
length: 17
J: TRBJ2-7
CDR3: CASSLGSFWRERGEQYF
DNA: TGTGCCAGCAGTTTGGGTTCTTTCTGGCGGGAGAGAGGGGAGCAGTACTTC

V: TRBV20-1
D: -
size: -
length: 15
J: TRBJ2-6
CDR3: CSARGWIGGANVLTF
DNA: TGCAGTGCTAGAGGATGGATCGGTGGGGCCAACGTCCTGACTTTC

V: TRBV12-3/TRBV12-4
D: -
size: many
length: 11
J: TRBJ1-2
CDR3: CASSYSGGYTF
DNA: TGTGCCAGCAGTTATTCCGGGGGCTACACCTTC

V: TRBV27
D: TRBD1
size: -
length: 16
J: TRBJ1-2
CDR3: CASSLSPGGLPYGYTF
DNA: TGTGCCAGCAGTTTAAGTCCAGGGGGTTTACCCTATGGCTACACCTTC

V: TRBV29-1
D: -
size: few
length: 15
J: TRBJ2-7
CDR3: CSVDRRPRKIYEQYF
DNA: TGCAGCGTTGACCGCCGGCCGAGAAAGATCTACGAGCAGTACTTC

V: TRBV6-5
D: -
size: few
length: 17
J: TRBJ1-2
CDR3: CASSYEVVGDGIYGYTF
DNA: TGTGCCAGCAGTTACGAGGTCGTCGGGGACGGCATCTATGGCTACACCTTC

V: TRBV27
D: TRBD1
size: few
length: 15
J: TRBJ1-2
CDR3: CASSFGQGTTYGYTF
DNA: TGTGCCAGCAGTTTTGGACAGGGGACAACCTATGGCTACACCTTC

V: TRBV2
D: TRBD2
size: few
length: 15
J: TRBJ2-1
CDR3: CASNVAGGSYNEQFF
DNA: TGTGCCAGCAATGTAGCGGGAGGCTCATACAATGAGCAGTTCTTC

V: TRBV27
D: TRBD1
size: -
length: 14
J: TRBJ1-5
CDR3: CASSQGQADQPQHF
DNA: TGTGCCAGCAGTCAGGGACAGGCCGATCAGCCCCAGCATTTT

V: TRBV20-1
D: -
size: -
length: 13
J: TRBJ2-4
CDR3: CSASKESENIQYF
DNA: TGCAGTGCTAGTAAGGAAAGCGAGAACATTCAGTACTTC

V: TRBV23-1
D: -
size: few
length: 12
J: TRBJ1-1
CDR3: CAIRLDRIEAFF
DNA: TGCGCCATCCGACTCGACAGGATCGAAGCTTTCTTT

V: TRBV7-8
D: -
size: -
length: 17
J: TRBJ2-4
CDR3: CASSSSRGQSAKNIQYF
DNA: TGTGCCAGCAGCAGTAGTCGTGGACAATCAGCCAAAAACATTCAGTACTTC

V: TRBV7-9
D: TRBD1
size: few
length: 12
J: TRBJ2-1
CDR3: CASYLTGAEQFF
DNA: TGTGCCAGTTACCTGACAGGGGCTGAGCAGTTCTTC

V: TRBV7-9
D: TRBD2
size: many
length: 16
J: TRBJ2-1
CDR3: CASSLVTSGDYNEQFF
DNA: TGTGCCAGCAGCTTAGTTACTAGCGGAGACTACAATGAGCAGTTCTTC

V: TRBV25-1
D: -
size: few
length: 15
J: TRBJ2-2
CDR3: CASSPLRQNTGELFF
DNA: TGTGCCAGCAGCCCTCTGAGGCAGAACACCGGGGAGCTGTTTTTT

V: TRBV12-3/TRBV12-4
D: -
size: many
length: 17
J: TRBJ1-5
CDR3: CASSPTGIGLGNQPQHF
DNA: TGTGCCAGCAGTCCTACAGGGATTGGATTGGGCAATCAGCCCCAGCATTTT

V: TRBV28
D: -
size: -
length: 16
J: TRBJ2-6
CDR3: CASSLLAGSGANVLTF
DNA: TGTGCCAGCAGTTTATTGGCAGGGTCCGGGGCCAACGTCCTGACTTTC

V: TRBV2
D: TRBD2
size: few
length: 15
J: TRBJ2-1
CDR3: CASSGEGRTYNEQFF
DNA: TGTGCCAGCAGTGGGGAGGGTAGGACTTACAATGAGCAGTTCTTC

V: TRBV28
D: TRBD1
size: few
length: 17
J: TRBJ1-2
CDR3: CASTLRTRGLSNYGYTF
DNA: TGTGCCAGCACCCTCCGAACCAGGGGGCTCTCTAACTATGGCTACACCTTC

V: TRBV25-1
D: TRBD1
size: many
length: 15
J: TRBJ2-1
CDR3: CASSDDRGWVNEQFF
DNA: TGTGCCAGCAGTGACGACAGGGGGTGGGTAAATGAGCAGTTCTTC

V: TRBV29-1
D: -
size: -
length: 11
J: TRBJ2-7
CDR3: CSVGSSYEQYF
DNA: TGCAGCGTTGGGAGCTCCTACGAGCAGTACTTC

V: TRBV20-1
D: -
size: -
length: 9
J: TRBJ1-1
CDR3: CSPNTEAFF
DNA: TGCAGTCCTAACACTGAAGCTTTCTTT

V: TRBV5-5
D: TRBD1
size: -
length: 15
J: TRBJ2-5
CDR3: CASSHRDRERQTQYF
DNA: TGTGCCAGCAGCCATCGGGACAGGGAGAGGCAGACCCAGTACTTC

V: TRBV27
D: -
size: -
length: 14
J: TRBJ2-7
CDR3: CASSWYGAKNEQYF
DNA: TGTGCCAGCAGTTGGTATGGGGCGAAGAACGAGCAGTACTTC

V: TRBV5-6
D: -
size: -
length: 16
J: TRBJ2-1
CDR3: CASSGGWREFWDEQFF
DNA: TGTGCCAGCAGCGGGGGGTGGCGAGAGTTCTGGGATGAGCAGTTCTTC

V: TRBV28
D: -
size: -
length: 14
J: TRBJ2-7
CDR3: CASSLTWGAYEQYF
DNA: TGTGCCAGCAGTTTAACGTGGGGGGCCTACGAGCAGTACTTC

V: TRBV7-9
D: -
size: -
length: 12
J: TRBJ1-1
CDR3: CASSASGGEAFF
DNA: TGTGCCAGCAGCGCCTCGGGGGGTGAAGCTTTCTTT

V: TRBV6-5
D: -
size: -
length: 12
J: TRBJ1-1
CDR3: CASCQWGTEAFF
DNA: TGTGCCAGCTGTCAATGGGGCACTGAAGCTTTCTTT

V: TRBV27
D: TRBD2
size: few
length: 15
J: TRBJ2-3
CDR3: CASRPVGTSGYTQYF
DNA: TGTGCCAGCAGACCCGTCGGGACTAGCGGATACACGCAGTATTTT

V: TRBV11-1
D: -
size: few
length: 13
J: TRBJ1-2
CDR3: CASRDPRDYGYTF
DNA: TGTGCCTCACGGGACCCACGGGACTATGGCTACACCTTC